This is a list of T cell receptor beta chains from one sample in a study of T-cell reconstitution after alpha-beta-depleted transplantation in children. From the PCR reads, TCRdb called clonotypes with MiXCR, one entry per CDR3 protein. The data contain around 190,000 distinct CDR3 sequences, about 6.6% of them seen just once; the ten biggest clones take up just over 5.5%. This sample comprised PBMCs, obtained before TCRalphabeta/CD19-depleted stem cell transplant. The receptors come from a boy between 2 and 10 years old with acute lymphoblastic leukemia, due to receive a stem cell transplant. The CDR3 runs from the conserved cysteine through the conserved F or W. Fields, in order: V gene, CDR3 protein.

>TRBV6-5
CASSRPLREAFF
>TRBV5-1
CASWDRGRADTQYF
>TRBV20-1
CSAASSNEQFF
>TRBV18
CASSPPQGAVTEAFF
>TRBV5-1
CASSLARAGRDTGELFF
>TRBV12-3/TRBV12-4
CASSTGGIQGWGYTF
>TRBV28
CASSFPLAGGSYEQYF
>TRBV28
CASSRSVDQYF
>TRBV9
CASSVGGVISEAFF
>TRBV5-6
CASSVGGGYEQYF
>TRBV2
CASSGLGASSTDTQYF
>TRBV7-9
CASSRQGADEKLFF
>TRBV25-1
CASSDGLREQYF
>TRBV7-2
CASSLVAEVSTDTQYF
>TRBV5-1
CASSLAAGAGANALTF